This entry is about one T cell receptor beta chain. This sample is drawn from a study of shared clonotypes between healthy human individuals. Clones were sequenced by immunoSEQ multiplex PCR, and TCRdb holds only the in-frame ones, with some missing. The sample carries 550,000 to 700,000 clones, 73% recorded once. The V gene's germline CDR1 is MDHEN and CDR2 SYDVKM. The CDR3 contains 19 residues. V dropped 3 bases and J dropped 2 bases, with 24 bases sitting between them. This TCR derives from a woman aged 25 to 39 in good health. The chain recombines TRBV28 with TRBJ2-3; maybe TRBD1 (5 bases). Specimen: memory CD4+ T cells sorted from blood. Subset indicated: CD45RA-negative fraction. CDR3 nucleotides: TGTGCCAGCAGTTTCCCTACAGGCCAGAAGCAAAGTACCACAGATACGCAGTATTTT. The encoded protein is CASSFPTGQKQSTTDTQYF.